These 2 T cell receptor beta chains were all obtained from the same sample, sequenced in a study of cytomegalovirus exposure and HLA in healthy donors. Generated by immunoSEQ multiplex PCR, the TCRdb table keeps only in-frame clones and is missing some. The table has about 78,000 clones, about 96% seen once; the top ten hold over 1.5%. Sequencing used PBMCs. The receptors here all came from a young man in good health and CMV-seropositive.

CDR3 DNA: TGTGCCACTACGACAGGGGATTTGCGGCCCCAGCATTTT. It is translated as CATTTGDLRPQHF. The chain joins TRBV19 to TRBJ1-5; 8 positions match TRBD1. The CDR3 length is 13 residues. Germline trimming cut 10 bases from V and 9 bases from J; bases unmatched to any gene: 11. Germline assignment: CDR1 LNHDA and CDR2 SQIVND (reference sequence).

This chain links TRBV28 with TRBJ1-1; D gene ambiguous. The CDR3 has 12 residues. The V end lost 8 bases, the J end lost 3 bases, and 10 bases lay between the germline ends. Germline V CDR1 and CDR2: MDHEN, SYDVKM. CDR3 coding DNA: TGTGCCAGCTACGGTATACACACTGAAGCTTTCTTT. Its protein is CASYGIHTEAFF.